A selection of T cell receptor beta chains follows, all from one sample in a study of T cells in Graves' hyperthyroidism and ophthalmopathy. TCRdb re-called the multiplex PCR reads through MiXCR, storing one row per CDR3 protein. The sample has under 250,000 distinct CDR3 sequences, roughly 17% seen once. Source material: blood. The receptors come from a man between 45 and 60 years old with Graves' hyperthyroidism. CDR3s include the opening cysteine and the closing phenylalanine or tryptophan. Each record gives: V gene, J gene, D gene, clone size, CDR3 protein. D genes are given only for firm matches. Rows may omit the clone size; those that give it use once, few, many or a size class.

v_gene: TRBV9
j_gene: TRBJ2-1
d_gene: TRBD1
abundance: .
CDR3aa: CASSAGQGAGNEQFF

v_gene: TRBV2
j_gene: TRBJ2-3
d_gene: .
abundance: many
CDR3aa: CASTMGPTDTQYF

v_gene: TRBV28
j_gene: TRBJ1-4
d_gene: .
abundance: many
CDR3aa: CASSLSSFNEKLFF

v_gene: TRBV12-3/TRBV12-4
j_gene: TRBJ2-7
d_gene: .
abundance: many
CDR3aa: CASSLDGGSYEQYF

v_gene: TRBV20-1
j_gene: TRBJ2-1
d_gene: TRBD2
abundance: many
CDR3aa: CSARSGNNEQFF

v_gene: TRBV18
j_gene: TRBJ2-3
d_gene: .
abundance: many
CDR3aa: CASSASSATQYF

v_gene: TRBV28
j_gene: TRBJ2-2
d_gene: .
abundance: many
CDR3aa: CASSFPDRNTGELFF

v_gene: TRBV29-1
j_gene: TRBJ2-3
d_gene: TRBD2
abundance: few
CDR3aa: CSVRREGRSDTQYF

v_gene: TRBV5-1
j_gene: TRBJ1-1
d_gene: .
abundance: many
CDR3aa: CASSLLPDLNTEAFF

v_gene: TRBV18
j_gene: TRBJ2-2
d_gene: .
abundance: many
CDR3aa: CASSPTTSSGELFF

v_gene: TRBV7-3
j_gene: TRBJ2-5
d_gene: TRBD2
abundance: many
CDR3aa: CASSLTASGGQETQYF

v_gene: TRBV2
j_gene: TRBJ1-2
d_gene: .
abundance: many
CDR3aa: CASSEEAGYGYTF

v_gene: TRBV6-1
j_gene: TRBJ2-7
d_gene: .
abundance: many
CDR3aa: CASRQGPPAEQYF

v_gene: TRBV29-1
j_gene: TRBJ2-6
d_gene: .
abundance: few
CDR3aa: CSVDGASGANVLTF

v_gene: TRBV28
j_gene: TRBJ2-7
d_gene: .
abundance: few
CDR3aa: CASKATVVSYEQYF

v_gene: TRBV11-3
j_gene: TRBJ2-7
d_gene: .
abundance: many
CDR3aa: CASSLDTKSYEQYF

v_gene: TRBV6-4
j_gene: TRBJ1-6
d_gene: .
abundance: once
CDR3aa: CASSELNNSPLHF

v_gene: TRBV2
j_gene: TRBJ2-1
d_gene: TRBD2
abundance: .
CDR3aa: CVSKGLGYNEQFF

v_gene: TRBV5-1
j_gene: TRBJ2-3
d_gene: .
abundance: .
CDR3aa: CASSLLQDTQYF

v_gene: TRBV4-1
j_gene: TRBJ1-1
d_gene: .
abundance: .
CDR3aa: CASSQEQTTGRGAFF

v_gene: TRBV29-1
j_gene: TRBJ2-5
d_gene: TRBD2
abundance: many
CDR3aa: CSVEGGGETQYF

v_gene: TRBV6-1
j_gene: TRBJ1-2
d_gene: .
abundance: .
CDR3aa: CAGSAPPYGYTF

v_gene: TRBV6-2/TRBV6-3
j_gene: TRBJ2-5
d_gene: TRBD2
abundance: .
CDR3aa: CASSYSLAGETQYF

v_gene: TRBV2
j_gene: TRBJ2-3
d_gene: .
abundance: many
CDR3aa: CASGGGIADTQYF

v_gene: TRBV7-3
j_gene: TRBJ2-1
d_gene: .
abundance: many
CDR3aa: CASSLRTGMYNEQFF

v_gene: TRBV18
j_gene: TRBJ1-5
d_gene: .
abundance: many
CDR3aa: CASSPVDSNQPQHF

v_gene: TRBV27
j_gene: TRBJ1-6
d_gene: .
abundance: .
CDR3aa: CASSYGGRGSPLHF

v_gene: TRBV28
j_gene: TRBJ2-7
d_gene: .
abundance: many
CDR3aa: CASSSLSEQYF

v_gene: TRBV20-1
j_gene: TRBJ2-4
d_gene: TRBD1
abundance: .
CDR3aa: CSAHATGTTKNIQYF

v_gene: TRBV12-3/TRBV12-4
j_gene: TRBJ2-3
d_gene: .
abundance: many
CDR3aa: CASRSGLTDTQYF

v_gene: TRBV28
j_gene: TRBJ1-1
d_gene: TRBD1
abundance: once
CDR3aa: CASSFAGTGIAFF

v_gene: TRBV5-1
j_gene: TRBJ1-6
d_gene: .
abundance: .
CDR3aa: CASSRDLQNNSPLHF

v_gene: TRBV30
j_gene: TRBJ2-7
d_gene: .
abundance: many
CDR3aa: CAWSFFVGDEQYF

v_gene: TRBV27
j_gene: TRBJ1-2
d_gene: .
abundance: few
CDR3aa: CASGQYYGYTF

v_gene: TRBV6-2/TRBV6-3
j_gene: TRBJ2-5
d_gene: .
abundance: many
CDR3aa: CASSYNGLAETQYF

v_gene: TRBV5-1
j_gene: TRBJ2-7
d_gene: .
abundance: .
CDR3aa: CASSGFSYEQYF

v_gene: TRBV12-3/TRBV12-4
j_gene: TRBJ2-7
d_gene: .
abundance: many
CDR3aa: CASSLGGPYEQYF

v_gene: TRBV12-3/TRBV12-4
j_gene: TRBJ2-3
d_gene: TRBD2
abundance: many
CDR3aa: CASSLVAGGVTDTQYF

v_gene: TRBV15
j_gene: TRBJ2-7
d_gene: TRBD2
abundance: few
CDR3aa: CATSRDKTSGSPYEQYF

v_gene: TRBV11-3
j_gene: TRBJ2-1
d_gene: .
abundance: many
CDR3aa: CASSSLLGREQFF

v_gene: TRBV6-1
j_gene: TRBJ1-1
d_gene: .
abundance: many
CDR3aa: CASSPRASTEAFF

v_gene: TRBV20-1
j_gene: TRBJ1-2
d_gene: .
abundance: many
CDR3aa: CSGDKTAGGYGYTF

v_gene: TRBV10-2
j_gene: TRBJ1-2
d_gene: .
abundance: .
CDR3aa: CASSEIEGRDYTF

v_gene: TRBV7-9
j_gene: TRBJ1-1
d_gene: .
abundance: .
CDR3aa: CASPLRGAGTEAFF

v_gene: TRBV24-1
j_gene: TRBJ2-2
d_gene: TRBD2
abundance: few
CDR3aa: CATSDYSGRGVSTGELFF

v_gene: TRBV6-1
j_gene: TRBJ2-7
d_gene: TRBD1
abundance: many
CDR3aa: CARQGTGKSYEQYF

v_gene: TRBV5-6
j_gene: TRBJ1-5
d_gene: TRBD1
abundance: many
CDR3aa: CASSLGTGGYQPQHF

v_gene: TRBV11-2
j_gene: TRBJ2-1
d_gene: TRBD2
abundance: .
CDR3aa: CASSLDRLALEQFF

v_gene: TRBV5-1
j_gene: TRBJ2-4
d_gene: TRBD1
abundance: many
CDR3aa: CASSGGQGASEAKNIQYF

v_gene: TRBV6-1
j_gene: TRBJ2-1
d_gene: .
abundance: .
CDR3aa: CAIRPLGRLGEQFF

v_gene: TRBV28
j_gene: TRBJ2-5
d_gene: TRBD2
abundance: many
CDR3aa: CASSLIGFSGKGQETQYF

v_gene: TRBV29-1
j_gene: TRBJ2-7
d_gene: TRBD1
abundance: many
CDR3aa: CSVEGQGGYEQYF

v_gene: TRBV28
j_gene: TRBJ1-2
d_gene: .
abundance: .
CDR3aa: CASSSRSFYTF

v_gene: TRBV30
j_gene: TRBJ2-7
d_gene: .
abundance: few
CDR3aa: CAWSRLDYEQYF

v_gene: TRBV6-1
j_gene: TRBJ2-3
d_gene: .
abundance: few
CDR3aa: CASRGGYFTDTQYF